The rows below give T cell receptor beta chains drawn from one sample of a study of CD8+ T cells in alopecia areata. Data came from immunoSEQ multiplex PCR; TCRdb stores just in-frame clones and leaves some out. Here the sample spans a few hundred thousand clones, 60% being singletons. Sample: CD4+ T cells sorted from blood, taken around week 52, from a patient treated with tofacitinib. The receptor source for this set is a human donor with alopecia areata. Each CDR3 is given with its conserved first and last residue. Fields, in order: J gene, V gene, D gene, clone size, CDR3 DNA, CDR3 protein. D genes are given only for firm matches. Rows give clone size only sometimes, using once, few, many, or a class for an expanded clone.

j_call: TRBJ2-3
v_call: TRBV11-2
d_call: NA
clone_size: NA
cdr3_nt: TGTGCTACACGGAGGAGTCCCAGCACAGATACGCAGTATTTT
cdr3_aa: CATRRSPSTDTQYF

j_call: TRBJ1-6
v_call: TRBV14
d_call: TRBD1
clone_size: few
cdr3_nt: TGTGCCAGCAGAGCGGGACAGGGGGCGAATTCACCCCTCCACTTT
cdr3_aa: CASRAGQGANSPLHF

j_call: TRBJ1-2
v_call: TRBV28
d_call: NA
clone_size: NA
cdr3_nt: TGTGCCAGCAGTTTATCAGGGACAACCTATGGCTACACCTTC
cdr3_aa: CASSLSGTTYGYTF

j_call: TRBJ2-1
v_call: TRBV7-3
d_call: TRBD2
clone_size: few
cdr3_nt: TGTGCCAGCAGTCAGAGCGGGGTATACAATGAGCAGTTCTTC
cdr3_aa: CASSQSGVYNEQFF

j_call: TRBJ1-2
v_call: TRBV29-1
d_call: NA
clone_size: NA
cdr3_nt: TGCAGCGTGGCAAACATTGGGGGCGGCTACACCTTC
cdr3_aa: CSVANIGGGYTF

j_call: TRBJ2-5
v_call: TRBV7-2
d_call: TRBD1
clone_size: NA
cdr3_nt: TGTGCCAGCAGCCCGACAGGGCTCCAAGAGACCCAGTACTTC
cdr3_aa: CASSPTGLQETQYF

j_call: TRBJ1-1
v_call: TRBV29-1
d_call: NA
clone_size: few
cdr3_nt: TGCAGCGGCCGGGACAACGGGAGAGCTTTCTTT
cdr3_aa: CSGRDNGRAFF

j_call: TRBJ1-1
v_call: TRBV9
d_call: NA
clone_size: NA
cdr3_nt: TGTGCCAGCAACCCCGCTGGGGGGACTGAAGCTTTCTTT
cdr3_aa: CASNPAGGTEAFF

j_call: TRBJ2-7
v_call: TRBV2
d_call: NA
clone_size: NA
cdr3_nt: TGTGCCAGCAAGACAGGACGCTACGAGCAGTACTTC
cdr3_aa: CASKTGRYEQYF

j_call: TRBJ2-2
v_call: TRBV6-1
d_call: NA
clone_size: NA
cdr3_nt: TGTGCCAGCAGTGAACGATGGGCCGGCGGGGAGCTGTTTTTT
cdr3_aa: CASSERWAGGELFF

j_call: TRBJ2-1
v_call: TRBV2
d_call: TRBD1
clone_size: NA
cdr3_nt: TGTGCCAGCAGACCTCCGGGACAGGGTGCTAATGAGCAGTTCTTC
cdr3_aa: CASRPPGQGANEQFF

j_call: TRBJ2-7
v_call: TRBV6-5
d_call: NA
clone_size: NA
cdr3_nt: TGTGCCAGCAGTTACTATTCCGTCGCCTACGAGCAGTACTTC
cdr3_aa: CASSYYSVAYEQYF

j_call: TRBJ2-3
v_call: TRBV11-2
d_call: NA
clone_size: NA
cdr3_nt: TGTGCCAGCAGCTTAGGGGTGGGAGATACGCAGTATTTT
cdr3_aa: CASSLGVGDTQYF

j_call: TRBJ1-6
v_call: TRBV25-1
d_call: NA
clone_size: NA
cdr3_nt: TGTGCCAGCAGTGAAGTTAATTCACCCCTCCACTTT
cdr3_aa: CASSEVNSPLHF

j_call: TRBJ2-2
v_call: TRBV9
d_call: NA
clone_size: NA
cdr3_nt: TGTGCCAGCAGCGTAGCTACGGGTGGGCGAACCGGGGAGCTGTTTTTT
cdr3_aa: CASSVATGGRTGELFF

j_call: TRBJ2-3
v_call: TRBV13
d_call: NA
clone_size: NA
cdr3_nt: TGTGCCAGCTCCAACTCGGGACTTAGCACAGATACGCAGTATTTT
cdr3_aa: CASSNSGLSTDTQYF

j_call: TRBJ1-5
v_call: TRBV19
d_call: TRBD1
clone_size: few
cdr3_nt: TGTGCCAGTAGTAGGCCTAGACAGGGAGGCAATCAGCCCCAGCATTTT
cdr3_aa: CASSRPRQGGNQPQHF

j_call: TRBJ2-7
v_call: TRBV4-2
d_call: TRBD1
clone_size: NA
cdr3_nt: TGTGCCAGCAGCCAAGAGGGGACAGGGGACATAGGGTACGAGCAGTACTTC
cdr3_aa: CASSQEGTGDIGYEQYF

j_call: TRBJ1-6
v_call: TRBV27
d_call: TRBD1
clone_size: NA
cdr3_nt: TGTGCCAGCAGCTGGACAGGCTATAATTCACCCCTCCACTTT
cdr3_aa: CASSWTGYNSPLHF

j_call: TRBJ2-7
v_call: TRBV30
d_call: NA
clone_size: NA
cdr3_nt: TGTGCCTGGAGCTACATCTCCTACGAGCAGTACTTC
cdr3_aa: CAWSYISYEQYF

j_call: TRBJ1-1
v_call: TRBV27
d_call: NA
clone_size: NA
cdr3_nt: TGTGCCAGCATTCCCTATCAGGGCACTGAAGCTTTCTTT
cdr3_aa: CASIPYQGTEAFF

j_call: TRBJ2-1
v_call: TRBV5-1
d_call: NA
clone_size: NA
cdr3_nt: TGCGCCAGCAGCTTGGAGGGAAGCTCCTACAATGAGCAGTTCTTC
cdr3_aa: CASSLEGSSYNEQFF

j_call: TRBJ2-7
v_call: TRBV19
d_call: TRBD1
clone_size: NA
cdr3_nt: TGTGCCAGTAGTATGGTGTCAGGGGGCTACGAGCAGTACTTC
cdr3_aa: CASSMVSGGYEQYF

j_call: TRBJ2-3
v_call: TRBV5-1
d_call: NA
clone_size: NA
cdr3_nt: TGCGCCAGCAGCTCCTCAGATACGCAGTATTTT
cdr3_aa: CASSSSDTQYF

j_call: TRBJ2-3
v_call: TRBV7-2
d_call: TRBD2
clone_size: NA
cdr3_nt: TGTGCCAGCAGCTCCCGCCTAGCGGGGGGGAGCACAGATACGCAGTATTTT
cdr3_aa: CASSSRLAGGSTDTQYF

j_call: TRBJ2-3
v_call: TRBV27
d_call: NA
clone_size: NA
cdr3_nt: TGTGCCAGCAGTCAGAGACCACTAGCTGCACAGGTTCGCACAGATACGCAGTATTTT
cdr3_aa: CASSQRPLAAQVRTDTQYF

j_call: TRBJ1-2
v_call: TRBV5-6
d_call: TRBD1
clone_size: few
cdr3_nt: TGTGCCAGCAGCCGGGACAGGGCGTTAGGCTACACCTTC
cdr3_aa: CASSRDRALGYTF

j_call: TRBJ1-1
v_call: TRBV29-1
d_call: NA
clone_size: NA
cdr3_nt: TGCAGCGTGGCCCCGGGACTTGAAGCTTTCTTT
cdr3_aa: CSVAPGLEAFF

j_call: TRBJ2-3
v_call: TRBV29-1
d_call: NA
clone_size: NA
cdr3_nt: TGCAGCGCTCGTAGAGGGGGGCCTAGCACAGATACGCAGTATTTT
cdr3_aa: CSARRGGPSTDTQYF

j_call: TRBJ1-5
v_call: TRBV19
d_call: NA
clone_size: few
cdr3_nt: TGTGCCAGTACGGAGTATAGCAATCAGCCCCAGCATTTT
cdr3_aa: CASTEYSNQPQHF

j_call: TRBJ2-4
v_call: TRBV4-3
d_call: TRBD1
clone_size: few
cdr3_nt: TGCGCCAGCAGCCAACACACAGGGGTTACAGCCAAAAACATTCAGTACTTC
cdr3_aa: CASSQHTGVTAKNIQYF

j_call: TRBJ2-3
v_call: TRBV20-1
d_call: NA
clone_size: NA
cdr3_nt: TGCAGTCGGCGGGACACAGATACGCAGTATTTT
cdr3_aa: CSRRDTDTQYF

j_call: TRBJ2-7
v_call: TRBV29-1
d_call: NA
clone_size: NA
cdr3_nt: TGCAGCGCAGGAAGGAGCTCCTACGAGCAGTACTTC
cdr3_aa: CSAGRSSYEQYF

j_call: TRBJ1-1
v_call: TRBV2
d_call: NA
clone_size: few
cdr3_nt: TGTGCCAGCAGTCGAGACAGACCCAACACTGAAGCTTTCTTT
cdr3_aa: CASSRDRPNTEAFF

j_call: TRBJ1-5
v_call: TRBV2
d_call: NA
clone_size: NA
cdr3_nt: TGTGCCAGCAGTGCGGCACTTAGCAATCAGCCCCAGCATTTT
cdr3_aa: CASSAALSNQPQHF

j_call: TRBJ2-4
v_call: TRBV20-1
d_call: NA
clone_size: NA
cdr3_nt: TGCAGTGCTAGGACAGGAAACATTCAGTACTTC
cdr3_aa: CSARTGNIQYF

j_call: TRBJ2-3
v_call: TRBV7-3
d_call: NA
clone_size: NA
cdr3_nt: TGTGCCAGCAGCTTAGATAACGTCCGCACAGATACGCAGTATTTT
cdr3_aa: CASSLDNVRTDTQYF

j_call: TRBJ2-1
v_call: TRBV7-9
d_call: TRBD1
clone_size: many
cdr3_nt: TGTGCCAGCAGACGACAGGGGTCCTACAATGAGCAGTTCTTC
cdr3_aa: CASRRQGSYNEQFF

j_call: TRBJ2-3
v_call: TRBV11-2
d_call: NA
clone_size: NA
cdr3_nt: TGTGCCAGCAGCCCGCAACGGCCCGGCGATACGCAGTATTTT
cdr3_aa: CASSPQRPGDTQYF

j_call: TRBJ2-2
v_call: TRBV14
d_call: NA
clone_size: NA
cdr3_nt: TGTGCCAGCAGCCAAGTCGCCACCGGGGAGCTGTTTTTT
cdr3_aa: CASSQVATGELFF

j_call: TRBJ2-3
v_call: TRBV18
d_call: TRBD2
clone_size: few
cdr3_nt: TGTGCCAGCTCCAGCGGGGGAAGCACAGATACGCAGTATTTT
cdr3_aa: CASSSGGSTDTQYF

j_call: TRBJ2-1
v_call: TRBV30
d_call: NA
clone_size: NA
cdr3_nt: TGTGCCTGGTCCCAACGATCCGGGGCCACAATTAAGCAGTTCTTC
cdr3_aa: CAWSQRSGATIKQFF

j_call: TRBJ1-6
v_call: TRBV2
d_call: NA
clone_size: NA
cdr3_nt: TGTGCCAGCAGTGAACAGGGCCCCTATAATTCACCCCTCCACTTT
cdr3_aa: CASSEQGPYNSPLHF

j_call: TRBJ2-7
v_call: TRBV5-6
d_call: TRBD1
clone_size: once
cdr3_nt: TGTGCCAGCAGCTTGTCCAAAATATGGACAGGGGGCAACGAGCAGTACTTC
cdr3_aa: CASSLSKIWTGGNEQYF

j_call: TRBJ1-5
v_call: TRBV25-1
d_call: TRBD1
clone_size: NA
cdr3_nt: TGTGCCAGCAGCGCGACAGGGGGCAATCAGCCCCAGCATTTT
cdr3_aa: CASSATGGNQPQHF

j_call: TRBJ1-2
v_call: TRBV6-5
d_call: NA
clone_size: once
cdr3_nt: TGTGCCAGCACTGAAGGGACTCTCGGCTACACCTTC
cdr3_aa: CASTEGTLGYTF

j_call: TRBJ2-5
v_call: TRBV7-9
d_call: TRBD1
clone_size: NA
cdr3_nt: TGTGCCAGCAGCTTGGACAGGGTCGCTTCATCAGGGCAAGAGACCCAGTACTTC
cdr3_aa: CASSLDRVASSGQETQYF

j_call: TRBJ2-5
v_call: TRBV6-1
d_call: NA
clone_size: NA
cdr3_nt: TGTGCCAGCAGTGAAGCAGGGTTAGAGACCCAGTACTTC
cdr3_aa: CASSEAGLETQYF

j_call: TRBJ2-5
v_call: TRBV29-1
d_call: NA
clone_size: NA
cdr3_nt: TGCAGCGCCCGCCGCCAGACGGAGACCCAGTACTTC
cdr3_aa: CSARRQTETQYF

j_call: TRBJ1-2
v_call: TRBV5-1
d_call: NA
clone_size: NA
cdr3_nt: TGCGCCAGCAGCTTGGCGACACGGGAGGTTCGAGTGTGGGGCTACACCTTC
cdr3_aa: CASSLATREVRVWGYTF

j_call: TRBJ2-2
v_call: TRBV5-1
d_call: TRBD2
clone_size: NA
cdr3_nt: TGCGCCAGCAGCAAAGGACTAGACCGTGGCACCGGGGAGCTGTTTTTT
cdr3_aa: CASSKGLDRGTGELFF

j_call: TRBJ2-2
v_call: TRBV27
d_call: TRBD1
clone_size: NA
cdr3_nt: TGTGCCAGCAGGGCCTGGACAGGGGGTGCGGCCGGGGAGCTGTTTTTT
cdr3_aa: CASRAWTGGAAGELFF

j_call: TRBJ2-5
v_call: TRBV5-1
d_call: TRBD1
clone_size: few
cdr3_nt: TGCGCCAGCAGCTTGGAGGGACAGGTACACTTC
cdr3_aa: CASSLEGQVHF

j_call: TRBJ2-3
v_call: TRBV2
d_call: NA
clone_size: NA
cdr3_nt: TGTGCCAGCAATCCCGGACTTGTCACAGATACGCAGTATTTT
cdr3_aa: CASNPGLVTDTQYF

j_call: TRBJ2-7
v_call: TRBV7-2
d_call: NA
clone_size: NA
cdr3_nt: TGTGCCAGCAGCAGTCCAGCTCAGCAGTACTTC
cdr3_aa: CASSSPAQQYF

j_call: TRBJ1-1
v_call: TRBV5-1
d_call: NA
clone_size: few
cdr3_nt: TGCGCCACCACATACGGGGGAGGCACTGAAGCTTTCTTT
cdr3_aa: CATTYGGGTEAFF

j_call: TRBJ2-6
v_call: TRBV29-1
d_call: NA
clone_size: NA
cdr3_nt: TGCAGCGTTAGTAGGGGTGACGGGGCCAACGTCCTGACTTTC
cdr3_aa: CSVSRGDGANVLTF